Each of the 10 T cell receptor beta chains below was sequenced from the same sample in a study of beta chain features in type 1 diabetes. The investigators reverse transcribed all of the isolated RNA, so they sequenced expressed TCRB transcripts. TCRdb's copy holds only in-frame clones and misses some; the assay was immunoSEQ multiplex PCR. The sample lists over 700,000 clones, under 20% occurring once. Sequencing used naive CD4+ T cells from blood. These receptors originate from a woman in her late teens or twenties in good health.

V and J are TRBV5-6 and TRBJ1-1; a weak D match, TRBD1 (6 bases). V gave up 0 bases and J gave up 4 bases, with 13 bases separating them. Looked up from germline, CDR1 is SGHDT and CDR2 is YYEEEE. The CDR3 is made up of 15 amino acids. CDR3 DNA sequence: TGTGCCAGCAGCTTGGGCCCTAGAGGGGGCACTGAAGCTTTCTTT. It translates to CASSLGPRGGTEAFF.

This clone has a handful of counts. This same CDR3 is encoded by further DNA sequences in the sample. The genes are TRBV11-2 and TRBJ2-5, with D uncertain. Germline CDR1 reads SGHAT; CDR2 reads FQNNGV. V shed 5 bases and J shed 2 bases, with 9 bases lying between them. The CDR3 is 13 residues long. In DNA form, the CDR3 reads TGTGCCAGCAGCCTTGGGCGACAAGAGACCCAGTACTTC. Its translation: CASSLGRQETQYF. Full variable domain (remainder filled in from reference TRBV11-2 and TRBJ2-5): EAGVAQSPRYKIIEKRQSVAFWCNPISGHATLYWYQQILGQGPKLLIQFQNNGVVDDSQLPKDRFSAERLKGVDSTLKIQPAKLEDSAVYLCASSLGRQETQYFGPGTRLLVL.

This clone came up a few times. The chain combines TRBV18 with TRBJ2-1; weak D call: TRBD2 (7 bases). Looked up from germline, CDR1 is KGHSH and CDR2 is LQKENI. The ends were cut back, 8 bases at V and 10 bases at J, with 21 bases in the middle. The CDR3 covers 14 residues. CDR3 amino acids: CASTRGIGGTEQFF. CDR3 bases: TGTGCCAGCACCCGGGGCATCGGGGGGACAGAGCAGTTCTTC.

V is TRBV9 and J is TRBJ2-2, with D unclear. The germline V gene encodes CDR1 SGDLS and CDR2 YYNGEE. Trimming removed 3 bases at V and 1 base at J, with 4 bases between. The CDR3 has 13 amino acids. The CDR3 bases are TGTGCCAGCAGCGACAGGAACACCGGGGAGCTGTTTTTT. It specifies CASSDRNTGELFF.

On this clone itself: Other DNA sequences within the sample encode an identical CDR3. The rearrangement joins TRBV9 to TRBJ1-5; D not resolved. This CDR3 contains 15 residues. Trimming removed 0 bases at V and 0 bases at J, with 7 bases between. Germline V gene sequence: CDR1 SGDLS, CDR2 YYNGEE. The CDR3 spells CASSVAGDSNQPQHF. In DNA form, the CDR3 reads TGTGCCAGCAGCGTAGCTGGAGATAGCAATCAGCCCCAGCATTTT.

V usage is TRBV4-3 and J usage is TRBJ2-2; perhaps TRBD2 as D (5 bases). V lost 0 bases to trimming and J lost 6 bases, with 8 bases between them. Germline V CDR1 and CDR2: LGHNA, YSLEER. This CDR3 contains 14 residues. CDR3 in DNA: TGCGCCAGCAGCCAAGATCCGCGGGCCGGGGAGCTGTTTTTT. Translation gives CASSQDPRAGELFF.

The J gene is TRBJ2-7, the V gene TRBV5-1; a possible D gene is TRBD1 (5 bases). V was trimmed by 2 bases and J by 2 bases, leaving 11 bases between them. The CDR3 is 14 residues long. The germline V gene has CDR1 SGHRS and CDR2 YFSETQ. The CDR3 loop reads CASSLGAVAYEQYF. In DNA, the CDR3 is TGCGCCAGCAGCTTAGGGGCGGTAGCCTACGAGCAGTACTTC.

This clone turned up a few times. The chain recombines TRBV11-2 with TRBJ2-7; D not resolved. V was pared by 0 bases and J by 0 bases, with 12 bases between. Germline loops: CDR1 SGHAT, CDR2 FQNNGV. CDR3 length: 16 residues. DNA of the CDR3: TGTGCCAGCAGCTTAGATCGGCCTACCTACTCCTACGAGCAGTACTTC. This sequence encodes CASSLDRPTYSYEQYF. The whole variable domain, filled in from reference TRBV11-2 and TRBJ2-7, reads EAGVAQSPRYKIIEKRQSVAFWCNPISGHATLYWYQQILGQGPKLLIQFQNNGVVDDSQLPKDRFSAERLKGVDSTLKIQPAKLEDSAVYLCASSLDRPTYSYEQYFGPGTRLTVT.

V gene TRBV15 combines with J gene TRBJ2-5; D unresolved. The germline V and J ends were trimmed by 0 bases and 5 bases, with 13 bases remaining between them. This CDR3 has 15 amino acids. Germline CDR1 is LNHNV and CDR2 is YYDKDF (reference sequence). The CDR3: CATSRDFYGRETQYF. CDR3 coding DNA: TGTGCCACCAGCAGAGATTTTTACGGCCGGGAGACCCAGTACTTC.

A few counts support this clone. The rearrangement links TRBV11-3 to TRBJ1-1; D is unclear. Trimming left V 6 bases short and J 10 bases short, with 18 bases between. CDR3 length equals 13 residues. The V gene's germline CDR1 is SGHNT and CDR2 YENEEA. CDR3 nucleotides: TGTGCCAGCAGTGCACAAAGCGGTGGGGTAGCTTTCTTT. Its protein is CASSAQSGGVAFF.